Below are 23 T cell receptor beta chains sequenced from a single sample in a study of cytomegalovirus exposure and HLA in healthy donors. PCR used 60 Vbeta primers and 13 Jbeta primers. Profiling relied on immunoSEQ multiplex PCR, and the TCRdb table lists in-frame clones only, not all of them. The data hold 120,000 to 150,000 clones, with 76% observed a single time. The sample consisted of PBMCs. Receptor source: a woman in her thirties or forties in good health and CMV-seronegative.

This chain joins TRBV28 and TRBJ1-1; D is undetermined. The ends were cut back, 3 bases at V and 11 bases at J, with 10 bases in the middle. This CDR3 is 11 amino acids long. Germline CDR1 MDHEN, CDR2 SYDVKM. The CDR3 DNA reads TGTGCCAGCAGTTTTAAATTCCGGGCTTTCTTT. It yields the protein CASSFKFRAFF.

The chain carries TRBV2 and TRBJ1-5, with TRBD1 matching over 8 bases. The CDR3 sequence is 15 residues long. V dropped 4 bases and J dropped 3; count of bases not matched to a gene: 5. Per germline, CDR1 SNHLY and CDR2 FYNNEI. The CDR3 DNA sequence: TGTGCCAGCAGTGGAACAGGGGGATTCAATCAGCCCCAGCATTTT. Translated: CASSGTGGFNQPQHF.

This clone appeared once. J is TRBJ2-1 and V is TRBV21-1; the table's TRBD2 call for D was not verified on the DNA. TRBV21-1 is classified as a pseudogene. The CDR3 spans 17 residues. The CDR3 loop is CASSKAQRTSGTHEQFF. In DNA, the CDR3 is TGTGCCAGCAGCAAAGCGCAACGGACTAGCGGGACCCATGAGCAGTTCTTC.

This chain joins TRBV6-1 and TRBJ1-5; D gene uncertain. V was pared by 6 bases and J by 3 bases, with 15 bases between. Germline-derived CDR1 and CDR2 are MNHNS and SASEGT. CDR3 size: 15 residues. The CDR3 region has the DNA TGTGCCAGCAGCGGTCGAGGAGGGTCCAATCAGCCCCAGCATTTT. This encodes CASSGRGGSNQPQHF.

V is TRBV6-5 and J is TRBJ2-5; 9 bases map to TRBD1. The J call is doubtful: the DNA matches TRBJ2-7 better. Germline loops: CDR1 MNHEY, CDR2 SVGAGI. The CDR3 contains 15 residues. CDR3 loop: CASNPLTGGSYEQYF. CDR3 DNA sequence: TGTGCCAGCAACCCACTGACAGGGGGCTCCTACGAGCAGTACTTC.

CDR3 amino acids: CASRSNGLAGDTQYF. The CDR3 DNA follows: TGTGCCAGCAGGTCTAACGGACTAGCGGGAGATACGCAGTATTTT. The rearrangement uses TRBV4-2 and TRBJ2-3; 11 nucleotides match TRBD2. The CDR3 loop spans 15 amino acids. J lost 5 bases, V lost 6 bases, and 7 bases had no gene match. Germline V gene sequence: CDR1 LGHNA, CDR2 YNFKEQ.

This sequence joins TRBV27 and TRBJ1-2, with D possibly TRBD1 on 6 matching bases. The CDR3 totals 15 residues. V gave up 5 bases and J gave up 6 bases, with 19 bases separating them. Germline V CDR1 and CDR2: MNHEY, SMNVEV (reference sequence). Here the CDR3 DNA reads TGTGCCAGCAGTAGGGAGGGGACCAGACAGGATGGCTACACCTTC. Residues: CASSREGTRQDGYTF.

In this sample, this clone turned up once. The rearrangement uses TRBV11-2 and TRBJ1-1, with TRBD1 matching 7 bases. The CDR3 is made up of 15 amino acids. Trimming at V came to 5 bases and at J to 4 bases, leaving 10 bases not matched to a gene. From germline, CDR1 is SGHAT and CDR2 FQNNGV. The CDR3 sequence is CASSIRGSWTTEAFF. As DNA, the CDR3 is TGTGCCAGCAGCATCAGGGGGAGCTGGACCACTGAAGCTTTCTTT.

This chain uses TRBV25-1 with TRBJ1-4; TRBD1 aligns across 7 bases. The V gene end was trimmed by 2 bases and the J gene end by 9 bases; junction bases not matched to a gene: 9. CDR1 MGHDK and CDR2 SYGVNS come from the germline V gene. This CDR3 has 15 residues. The CDR3 DNA reads as TGTGCCAGCAGTGAAACCTTACAGGGGAGGAAAAAACTGTTTTTT. Its translation is CASSETLQGRKKLFF.

In regard to this clone: Germline is not matched at one junction end, which may reflect a read error. The rearrangement joins TRBV7-9 to TRBJ1-1, with TRBD1 identical over 7 bases. The CDR3 covers 13 residues. Germline V lookup: CDR1 SEHNR, CDR2 FQNEAQ (reference sequence). The chain's CDR3 is CASRGGMNAEAFF. As DNA, the CDR3 is TGTGCCAGCAGAGGGGGCATGAACGCTGAAGCTTTCTTT.

This chain's CDR3 is CASSFRTSGYEQYF. Written as DNA, the CDR3 is TGTGCCAGCAGCTTCCGGACTAGCGGCTACGAGCAGTACTTC. The V gene is TRBV6-5, the J gene TRBJ2-7; 10 bases line up with TRBD2. The CDR3 consists of 14 residues. The V gene's germline CDR1 is MNHEY and CDR2 SVGAGI. V was clipped by 6 bases and J by 3 bases; unmatched bases: 5.

This chain uses TRBV5-4 with TRBJ1-4, with 7 bases matching TRBD1. Per the germline V gene, CDR1 is SGHNT and CDR2 is YYREEE (reference sequence). The CDR3 has 15 amino acids. V shed 4 bases and J 4 bases; nucleotides not matched to a gene: 7. This chain's CDR3 is CASSATGQRNEKLFF. The CDR3 DNA follows: TGTGCCAGCAGCGCCACGGGACAGCGTAATGAAAAACTGTTTTTT.

The chain carries TRBV2 and TRBJ1-2; D gene unclear. CDR1 and CDR2 (germline): SNHLY, FYNNEI. CDR3 length equals 12 residues. Trimming removed 4 bases at V and 6 bases at J, with 9 bases between. The DNA of the CDR3 is TGTGCCAGCAGTGTCAACCGAGATGGCTACACCTTC. Its translation: CASSVNRDGYTF.

The chain couples TRBV12-5 to TRBJ2-1, with unresolved D. The CDR3 is made up of 13 amino acids. Germline CDR1 reads LGHNT; CDR2 reads FRNRAP. Trimming took off 6 bases at V and 3 bases at J, with 9 bases between the two ends. The CDR3 spells CASGKNNYNEQFF. The CDR3 DNA follows: TGTGCTAGTGGGAAGAACAACTACAATGAGCAGTTCTTC.

The V gene is TRBV4-2, the J gene TRBJ1-2; TRBD1 agrees at 7 bases. J was trimmed by 4 bases and V by 4 bases; bases with no gene match: 12. The length of the CDR3 is 16 residues. CDR1 and CDR2 (germline): LGHNA, YNFKEQ. The CDR3 DNA reads TGTGCCAGCAGCCTCTTAGGAGGGACAGCTACCTATGGCTACACCTTC. Its protein is CASSLLGGTATYGYTF.

This clone was seen more than once but under ten times. The chain uses TRBV27 and TRBJ1-2; weak D call: TRBD1 (6 bases). Between the trimmed V and J ends, which lost 6 bases and 4 bases, there was a span of 18 bases. Germline CDR1 is MNHEY and CDR2 is SMNVEV (reference sequence). The CDR3 is made up of 15 amino acids. CDR3 bases: TGTGCCAGCAGGGGGTGGGGGGGCTCTGTCTATGGCTACACCTTC. Translating gives CASRGWGGSVYGYTF.

V gene TRBV15 combines with J gene TRBJ2-1; D is unclear. Germline CDR1 LNHNV, CDR2 YYDKDF (reference sequence). The V and J ends lost 5 bases and 0 bases respectively, with 5 bases between them. The CDR3 sequence is 13 residues long. CDR3 residues: CATSPNSYNEQFF. For the CDR3, the DNA is TGTGCCACCAGCCCCAACTCCTACAATGAGCAGTTCTTC. The full variable domain, rest sourced from reference TRBV15 and TRBJ2-1, is DAMVIQNPRYQVTQFGKPVTLSCSQTLNHNVMYWYQQKSSQAPKLLFHYYDKDFNNEADTPDNFQSRRPNTSFCFLDIRSPGLGDTAMYLCATSPNSYNEQFFGPGTRLTVL.

This sequence joins TRBV10-3 and TRBJ1-4; D is ambiguous. The CDR3 consists of 15 residues. V dropped 0 bases and J dropped 4 bases, with 9 bases sitting between them. Germline V lookup: CDR1 ENHRY, CDR2 SYGVKD. CDR3 DNA: TGTGCCATCAGTGAGTCAACCGGGAATAATGAAAAACTGTTTTTT. Protein: CAISESTGNNEKLFF.

The chain employs TRBV2 and TRBJ2-7; 8 bases align to TRBD1. V lost 3 bases to trimming and J lost 3 bases; unmatched junction nucleotides: 4. This CDR3 spans 14 amino acids. Germline CDR1 reads SNHLY; CDR2 reads FYNNEI. CDR3: CASSETGDFYEQYF. The DNA for the CDR3 is TGTGCCAGCAGTGAGACAGGGGACTTCTACGAGCAGTACTTC. The variable domain in full, with the rest retrieved from reference TRBV2 and TRBJ2-7, is EPEVTQTPSHQVTQMGQEVILRCVPISNHLYFYWYRQILGQKVEFLVSFYNNEISEKSEIFDDQFSVERPDGSNFTLKIRSTKLEDSAMYFCASSETGDFYEQYFGPGTRLTVT.

The CDR3, as DNA: TGTGCCATCAGTGAGCCCGTGAGGGCCCCCTACGAGCAGTACTTC. Protein sequence: CAISEPVRAPYEQYF. This chain uses TRBV10-3 with TRBJ2-7; TRBD2 might be the D (5 bases). From germline, CDR1 is ENHRY and CDR2 SYGVKD. V was shortened by 2 bases and J by 2 bases, with 13 bases between the two germline ends. The CDR3 totals 15 residues.

This clone showed up just a few times. The gene calls are TRBV6-1 and TRBJ2-2; TRBD2 aligns across 9 bases. CDR3 length: 14 residues. V was clipped by 5 bases and J by 8 bases; unmatched bases: 6. Per the germline V gene, CDR1 is MNHNS and CDR2 is SASEGT. CDR3 protein: CASSTSGLIGELFF. As DNA, the CDR3 is TGTGCCAGCAGTACTAGCGGGCTCATAGGGGAGCTGTTTTTT.

This chain uses TRBV6-5 with TRBJ1-6; D not resolved. Germline CDR1 MNHEY, CDR2 SVGAGI. The CDR3 has 13 residues. V was clipped by 4 bases and J by 8 bases, with 9 bases between them. Written as DNA, the CDR3 is TGTGCCAGCAGTTTAACAGTGGATTCACCCCTCCACTTT. This sequence encodes CASSLTVDSPLHF.

The chain uses TRBV4-2 and TRBJ1-2, with D possibly TRBD1 on 5 matching bases. V lost 7 bases, J lost 2 bases, and 14 bases lay in between. From germline, CDR1 is LGHNA and CDR2 YNFKEQ. The CDR3 extends over 14 amino acids. The CDR3: CASTYLGGNYGYTF. The CDR3, as DNA: TGTGCCAGCACTTATCTGGGGGGGAACTATGGCTACACCTTC.